These 29 T cell receptor beta chains share one sample of origin, sequenced in a study of blood T cell repertoires in COVID-19. Only in-frame clones appear in the TCRdb table, and some are missing; sequencing was by immunoSEQ multiplex PCR. The repertoire consists of about 400,000 clones, with roughly 91% occurring once and the leading ten covering 1.5% to 2%. Input material: PBMCs or T cells enriched from blood (not recorded which). The receptors here all came from a woman in her 30s who had recovered from COVID-19.

The chain joins TRBV4-1 to TRBJ2-7; 7 nucleotides match TRBD2. CDR3 length: 15 amino acids. CDR1 is MGHRA and CDR2 is YSYEKL in the germline V gene. The J segment lost 0 bases and the V segment lost 6 bases, leaving 8 bases of the junction unmatched. CDR3 amino acids: CASRPAERGSYEQYF. The CDR3 DNA sequence: TGCGCCAGCAGGCCGGCCGAGCGGGGCTCCTACGAGCAGTACTTC.

For this clone: Additional DNA sequences in this sample encode the identical CDR3. The rearrangement joins TRBV28 to TRBJ1-2, with a weak D call TRBD1 (5 bases). Trimming pared 2 bases from V and 4 bases from J, leaving 5 bases between. Looked up from germline, CDR1 is MDHEN and CDR2 is SYDVKM. This CDR3 has 12 residues. This chain's CDR3 is CASSLRGYGYTF. The CDR3, as DNA: TGTGCCAGCAGTTTAAGGGGCTATGGCTACACCTTC.

The rearrangement links TRBV7-8 to TRBJ1-1; D possibly corresponds to TRBD1 (6 bases). Germline V gives CDR1 SGHVS, CDR2 FQNEAQ. Trimming pared 0 bases from V and 9 bases from J, leaving 14 bases between. The CDR3 length is 14 residues. CDR3: CASSLANRQEQAFF. In DNA form, the CDR3 reads TGTGCCAGCAGCTTAGCGAACCGACAGGAGCAAGCTTTCTTT.

This clone came up once. The rearrangement links TRBV5-6 to TRBJ2-2; D might be TRBD1 (5 bases). This CDR3 has 15 amino acids. Per the germline V gene, CDR1 is SGHDT and CDR2 is YYEEEE. The ends were cut back, 2 bases at V and 0 bases at J, with 8 bases in the middle. The CDR3 DNA reads TGTGCCAGCAGCTTCGTGGGGCCGAACACCGGGGAGCTGTTTTTT. Protein sequence: CASSFVGPNTGELFF.

The CDR3: CASSHLRQSLSYEQYF. CDR3 nucleotides: TGTGCCAGCAGCCACCTTCGACAGAGCCTCTCCTACGAGCAGTACTTC. The rearrangement uses TRBV5-5 and TRBJ2-7; weak D call: TRBD1 (5 bases). The CDR3 is 16 amino acids. The germline V gene encodes CDR1 SGHKS and CDR2 YYEKEE (reference sequence). Trimming removed 4 bases at V and 0 bases at J, with 17 bases between.

The chain joins TRBV7-9 to TRBJ1-1; D possibly corresponds to TRBD1 (5 bases). V was clipped by 4 bases and J by 5 bases, with 14 bases between them. Per the germline V gene, CDR1 is SEHNR and CDR2 is FQNEAQ (reference sequence). This CDR3 contains 14 residues. The CDR3 region is CASSSRVGGTEAFF. The CDR3 DNA follows: TGTGCCAGCAGCTCCCGAGTGGGGGGGACTGAAGCTTTCTTT.

This clone came up once. The CDR3 region has the DNA TGTGCCAGCTCTCGCAGGGTAGGGGGCCTCGATGAGCAGTTCTTC. Translation gives CASSRRVGGLDEQFF. The chain links TRBV18 to TRBJ2-1; 7 bases match TRBD1. Trimming took 6 bases from V and 8 from J; bases not matched to a gene: 13. CDR3 length: 15 amino acids. The germline CDR1 and CDR2 sequences are KGHSH and LQKENI.

This chain links TRBV30 with TRBJ1-6, with TRBD1 matching 9 bases. This CDR3 has 13 residues. The germline gives CDR1 GTSNPN, CDR2 SVGIG (reference sequence). Trimming at V came to 3 bases and at J to 13 bases, leaving 7 bases not matched to a gene. DNA for the CDR3: TGTGCCTGGAGGGGACAGGGTAGGGCCCCCCTCCACTTT. It codes for CAWRGQGRAPLHF.

The genes are TRBV27 and TRBJ1-2; D is possibly TRBD1 (5 bases). Germline CDR1 is MNHEY and CDR2 is SMNVEV (reference sequence). The ends were cut back, 4 bases at V and 7 bases at J, with 13 bases in the middle. The CDR3 spans 13 residues. CDR3 bases: TGTGCCAGCAGTTCCTTTGTGGGGGGTGGCTACACCTTC. It is translated as CASSSFVGGGYTF.

The chain joins TRBV9 to TRBJ2-5; D is perhaps TRBD2 (5 bases). Germline V gene data show CDR1 as SGDLS and CDR2 as YYNGEE. The CDR3 extends over 14 amino acids. With 1 base removed from V and 5 bases from J, the gap between germline ends came to 12 bases. CDR3: CASSVKAGPETQYF. CDR3 in DNA: TGTGCCAGCAGCGTAAAGGCGGGCCCGGAGACCCAGTACTTC. The full variable domain, completed using reference TRBV9 and TRBJ2-5, is DSGVTQTPKHLITATGQRVTLRCSPRSGDLSVYWYQQSLDQGLQFLIQYYNGEERAKGNILERFSAQQFPDLHSELNLSSLELGDSALYFCASSVKAGPETQYFGPGTRLLVL.

The V gene is TRBV24-1, the J gene TRBJ2-7, with a possible D match to TRBD1 (6 bases). V lost 10 bases to trimming and J lost 5 bases, with 17 bases between them. The CDR3 loop spans 13 amino acids. Germline V gene data show CDR1 as KGHDR and CDR2 as SFDVKD. CDR3 sequence reads: CATARKGVHEQYF. CDR3 DNA: TGTGCCACTGCGCGGAAGGGGGTCCACGAGCAGTACTTC.

This chain connects TRBV14 to TRBJ1-2; D not resolved. CDR3 length: 13 residues. The germline V gene encodes CDR1 SGHDN and CDR2 FVKESK. V was cut by 4 bases and J by 0 bases, with 6 bases left in between. This chain's CDR3 is CASSPESNYGYTF. CDR3 DNA: TGTGCCAGCAGCCCGGAGTCTAACTATGGCTACACCTTC.

The chain combines TRBV7-9 with TRBJ1-2, with D perhaps TRBD1 (5 bases). The V gene lost 4 bases and the J gene lost 0 bases, with 9 bases spanning the gap. Germline V gene data show CDR1 as SEHNR and CDR2 as FQNEAQ (reference sequence). This CDR3 region has 14 residues. The DNA of the CDR3 is TGTGCCAGCAGCTCACGACAGACTAACTATGGCTACACCTTC. Translating it yields CASSSRQTNYGYTF. Using reference TRBV7-9 and TRBJ1-2 for the parts outside the CDR3, the full variable domain is DTGVSQNPRHKITKRGQNVTFRCDPISEHNRLYWYRQTLGQGPEFLTYFQNEAQLEKSRLLSDRFSAERPKGSFSTLEIQRTEQGDSAMYLCASSSRQTNYGYTFGSGTRLTVV.

The chain is built from TRBV6-5 and TRBJ1-2; D gene uncertain. Per germline, CDR1 MNHEY and CDR2 SVGAGI. The CDR3 contains 11 residues. The V end lost 4 bases, the J end lost 8 bases, and 8 bases lay between the germline ends. The CDR3 DNA is TGTGCCAGCAGTTCTCGGTCCGGCTACACCTTC. Translating gives CASSSRSGYTF.

The rearrangement links TRBV30 to TRBJ1-5; 8 nucleotides agree with TRBD1. The CDR3 covers 14 residues. V lost 3 bases and J lost 3; bases outside the gene matches: 4. Germline-derived CDR1 and CDR2 are GTSNPN and SVGIG (reference sequence). CDR3 bases: TGTGCCTGGAGACAGACAGGGGCCAATCAGCCCCAGCATTTT. This sequence encodes CAWRQTGANQPQHF.

The CDR3 DNA sequence: TGTGCCAGCAGCTCCCCAGAAGCGGGACAAATAAACATTCAGTACTTC. Its protein product is CASSSPEAGQINIQYF. This chain joins TRBV7-2 and TRBJ2-4, with D possibly TRBD2 on 7 matching bases. Germline V CDR1 and CDR2: SGHTA, FQGNSA. Trimming left V 4 bases short and J 6 bases short, with 19 bases between. The CDR3 contains 16 residues.

The rearrangement joins TRBV11-3 to TRBJ1-1; D is possibly TRBD1 (6 bases). The V end was cut by 1 base, the J end by 1 base, with 16 bases between. The CDR3 is 17 residues long. Germline V CDR1 and CDR2: SGHNT, YENEEA. The CDR3 nucleotides read TGTGCCAGCAGCTTAGGACGGGGAAAGGGGGAGAACACTGAAGCTTTCTTT. The encoded protein is CASSLGRGKGENTEAFF.

A note on this clone: Other DNA sequences in the sample encode the same CDR3. V gene TRBV12-3 or TRBV12-4 combines with J gene TRBJ1-2; D possibly corresponds to TRBD1 (5 bases). Between the trimmed V and J ends, which lost 3 bases and 8 bases, there was a span of 7 bases. The CDR3 runs to 11 residues. In DNA form, the CDR3 reads TGTGCCAGCAGTTTGCGGGGCGGCTACACCTTC. This translates into CASSLRGGYTF.

This chain connects TRBV19 to TRBJ2-3; 7 bases align to TRBD2. From germline, CDR1 is LNHDA and CDR2 SQIVND (reference sequence). The CDR3 length is 17 residues. Trimming at V came to 3 bases and at J to 2 bases, leaving 11 bases not matched to a gene. CDR3 amino acids: CASSIDPGRPDTDTQYF. The CDR3 nucleotides read TGTGCCAGTAGTATCGACCCCGGGAGGCCAGACACAGATACGCAGTATTTT.

V and J are TRBV30 and TRBJ2-1, with 12 bases that match TRBD2. The V and J ends lost 5 bases and 9 bases, in that order; junction bases with no gene match: 11. The CDR3 has 15 amino acids. Germline V gene lookup returns CDR1 GTSNPN and CDR2 SVGIG (reference sequence). The CDR3 DNA is TGTGCCTGGCGCCTCCCTAGCGGGAGGGCCGGTGAGCAGTTCTTC. Amino acids: CAWRLPSGRAGEQFF.

The chain links TRBV6-2 or TRBV6-3 to TRBJ2-7; 10 positions agree with TRBD2. The length of the CDR3 is 15 residues. From germline, CDR1 is MNHEY and CDR2 SVGEGT. Unmatched junction bases numbered 5, after V lost 2 bases and J lost 4 bases. CDR3: CASSYRTSGTYEQYF. In DNA, the CDR3 is TGTGCCAGCAGTTACCGGACTAGCGGAACATACGAGCAGTACTTC.

This clone appeared a single time. CDR3 amino acids: CASSFRLAGDYGELFF. The CDR3, as DNA: TGTGCCAGCAGCTTTCGACTAGCGGGGGATTACGGGGAGCTGTTTTTT. V and J are TRBV7-9 and TRBJ2-2; 12 bases are shared with TRBD2. CDR1 and CDR2 (germline): SEHNR, FQNEAQ (reference sequence). Germline trimming cut 3 bases from V and 7 bases from J; bases unmatched to any gene: 6. This CDR3 is built from 16 residues. The full variable domain, with the rest looked up from reference TRBV7-9 and TRBJ2-2, is DTGVSQNPRHKITKRGQNVTFRCDPISEHNRLYWYRQTLGQGPEFLTYFQNEAQLEKSRLLSDRFSAERPKGSFSTLEIQRTEQGDSAMYLCASSFRLAGDYGELFFGEGSRLTVL.

The chain carries TRBV5-6 and TRBJ1-6; 9 bases agree with TRBD1. The V and J ends lost 4 bases and 0 bases, in that order; junction bases with no gene match: 5. Per the germline V gene, CDR1 is SGHDT and CDR2 is YYEEEE. The CDR3 runs 17 residues. The chain's CDR3 is CASSRGTGSSYNSPLHF. CDR3 nucleotides: TGTGCCAGCAGCAGGGGGACAGGGAGCTCCTATAATTCACCCCTCCACTTT.

The V and J genes are TRBV12-3 or TRBV12-4 and TRBJ2-1, with TRBD2 matching 7 bases. The CDR3 consists of 12 residues. The J segment lost 9 bases and the V segment lost 6 bases, leaving 5 bases of the junction unmatched. CDR3: CASRPPSGEQFF. CDR3 DNA sequence: TGTGCCAGCAGACCGCCTAGCGGTGAGCAGTTCTTC.

This chain uses TRBV6-5 with TRBJ1-2, with 7 bases aligning to TRBD1. Germline CDR1 is MNHEY and CDR2 is SVGAGI. The CDR3 covers 13 residues. The J segment lost 4 bases and the V segment lost 9 bases, leaving 8 bases of the junction unmatched. In nucleotides, the CDR3 is TGTGCCAGTACTACAGGGGTAGGCTATGGCTACACCTTC. The encoded protein is CASTTGVGYGYTF.

This rearrangement joins TRBV27 to TRBJ1-1; D might be TRBD1 (5 bases). V shed 3 bases and J shed 7 bases, with 12 bases lying between them. Germline V CDR1 and CDR2: MNHEY, SMNVEV (reference sequence). The CDR3 is made up of 13 amino acids. The CDR3 DNA follows: TGTGCCAGCAGTTTCTCCAGGGCCCATGAAGCTTTCTTT. Residues: CASSFSRAHEAFF.

V is TRBV19 and J is TRBJ2-2, with TRBD1 matching over 10 bases. The CDR3 runs to 17 residues. Germline assignment: CDR1 LNHDA and CDR2 SQIVND (reference sequence). With V trimmed by 0 bases and J by 7 bases, 8 bases remained unmatched. The CDR3 is CASSIDWGTGEVGELFF. For the CDR3, the DNA is TGTGCCAGTAGTATAGATTGGGGGACAGGGGAAGTCGGGGAGCTGTTTTTT.

The chain uses TRBV27 and TRBJ1-1; TRBD1 matches 7 bases. The CDR3 loop spans 14 amino acids. CDR1 is MNHEY, CDR2 SMNVEV, per germline (reference sequence). Trimming at V came to 5 bases and at J to 4 bases, leaving 7 bases not matched to a gene. The CDR3 protein is CASSRTGKVTEAFF. The CDR3 nucleotides read TGTGCCAGCAGTCGGACAGGAAAGGTCACTGAAGCTTTCTTT.

The CDR3 region is CASSLWVAGALNNEQFF. The DNA of the CDR3 is TGTGCCAGCAGCTTATGGGTAGCGGGGGCACTAAACAATGAGCAGTTCTTC. The chain carries TRBV7-3 and TRBJ2-1, with 9 bases lining up with TRBD2. V was clipped by 2 bases and J by 5 bases; unmatched bases: 10. This CDR3 region has 17 residues. Germline loops: CDR1 SGHTA, CDR2 FQGTGA. Full variable domain (rest looked up from reference TRBV7-3 and TRBJ2-1): GAGVSQTPSNKVTEKGKYVELRCDPISGHTALYWYRQSLGQGPEFLIYFQGTGAADDSGLPNDRFFAVRPEGSVSTLKIQRTERGDSAVYLCASSLWVAGALNNEQFFGPGTRLTVL.